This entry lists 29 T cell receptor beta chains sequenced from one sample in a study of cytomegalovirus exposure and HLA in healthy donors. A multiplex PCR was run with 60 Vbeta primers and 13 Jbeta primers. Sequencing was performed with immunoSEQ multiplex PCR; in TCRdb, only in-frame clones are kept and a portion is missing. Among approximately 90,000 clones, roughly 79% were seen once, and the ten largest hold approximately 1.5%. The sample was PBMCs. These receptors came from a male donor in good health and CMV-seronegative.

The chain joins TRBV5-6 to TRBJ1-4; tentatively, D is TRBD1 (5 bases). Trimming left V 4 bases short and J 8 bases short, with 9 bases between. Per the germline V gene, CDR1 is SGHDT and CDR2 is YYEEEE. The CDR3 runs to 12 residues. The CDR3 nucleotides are TGTGCCAGCAGCCGACAGCAGGAAAAACTGTTTTTT. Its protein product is CASSRQQEKLFF.

CDR3 amino acids: CASSFSAGGLYF. In nucleotides, the CDR3 is TGTGCCAGCAGTTTTTCAGCGGGAGGTCTCTACTTC. The chain combines TRBV28 with TRBJ2-7; TRBD2 matches at 9 bases. CDR1 is MDHEN and CDR2 is SYDVKM in the germline V gene. The CDR3 totals 12 residues. The ends lost 3 bases at V and 13 bases at J; junction bases unmatched: 7.

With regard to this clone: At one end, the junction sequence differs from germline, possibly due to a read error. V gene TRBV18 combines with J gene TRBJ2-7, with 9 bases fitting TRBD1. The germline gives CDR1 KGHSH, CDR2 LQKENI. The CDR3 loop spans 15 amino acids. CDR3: CANSPPQGATGEQYF. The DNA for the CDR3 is TGTGCCAACTCACCGCCACAGGGGGCAACCGGCGAGCAGTACTTC.

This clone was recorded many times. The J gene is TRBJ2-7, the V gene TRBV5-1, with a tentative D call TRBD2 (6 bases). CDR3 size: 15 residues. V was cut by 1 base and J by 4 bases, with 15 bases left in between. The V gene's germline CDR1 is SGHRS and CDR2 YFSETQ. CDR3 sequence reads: CASSLKAGTVYEQYF. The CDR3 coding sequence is TGCGCCAGCAGCTTGAAGGCGGGGACTGTGTACGAGCAGTACTTC.

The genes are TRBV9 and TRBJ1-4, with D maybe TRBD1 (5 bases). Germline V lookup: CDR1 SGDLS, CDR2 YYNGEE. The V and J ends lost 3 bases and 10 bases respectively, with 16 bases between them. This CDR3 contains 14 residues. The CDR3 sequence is CASSGGLTDAKLFF. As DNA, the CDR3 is TGTGCCAGCAGCGGGGGACTCACTGATGCAAAACTGTTTTTT.

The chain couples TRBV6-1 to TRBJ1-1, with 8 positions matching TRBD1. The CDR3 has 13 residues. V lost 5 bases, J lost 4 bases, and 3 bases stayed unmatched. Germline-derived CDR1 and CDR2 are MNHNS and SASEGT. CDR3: CASSPDRGTEAFF. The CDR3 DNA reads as TGTGCCAGCAGTCCAGACAGGGGCACTGAAGCTTTCTTT.

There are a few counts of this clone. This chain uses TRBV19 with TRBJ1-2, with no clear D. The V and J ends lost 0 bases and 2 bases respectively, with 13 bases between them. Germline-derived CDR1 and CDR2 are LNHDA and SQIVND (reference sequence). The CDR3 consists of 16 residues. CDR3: CASSIDRAGRNYGYTF. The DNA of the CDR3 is TGTGCCAGTAGTATAGATCGGGCTGGGAGAAACTATGGCTACACCTTC.

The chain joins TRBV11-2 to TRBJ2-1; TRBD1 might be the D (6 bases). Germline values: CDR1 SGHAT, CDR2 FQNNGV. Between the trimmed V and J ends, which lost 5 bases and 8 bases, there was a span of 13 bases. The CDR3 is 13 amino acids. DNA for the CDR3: TGTGCCAGCAGCATGCAGGGGAACGATGAGCAGTTCTTC. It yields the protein CASSMQGNDEQFF.

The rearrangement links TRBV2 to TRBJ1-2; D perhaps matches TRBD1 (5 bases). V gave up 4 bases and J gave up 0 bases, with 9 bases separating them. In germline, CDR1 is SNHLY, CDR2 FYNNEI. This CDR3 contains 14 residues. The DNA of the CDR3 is TGTGCCAGCAGTGTCAGGGAGGCTAACTATGGCTACACCTTC. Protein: CASSVREANYGYTF.

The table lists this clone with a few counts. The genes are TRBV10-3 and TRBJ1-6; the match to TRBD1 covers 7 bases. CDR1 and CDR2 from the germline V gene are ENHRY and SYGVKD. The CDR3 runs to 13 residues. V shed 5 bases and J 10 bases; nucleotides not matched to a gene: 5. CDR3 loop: CAISPTGDSPLHF. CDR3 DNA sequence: TGTGCCATCAGTCCTACAGGGGACTCACCCCTCCACTTT.

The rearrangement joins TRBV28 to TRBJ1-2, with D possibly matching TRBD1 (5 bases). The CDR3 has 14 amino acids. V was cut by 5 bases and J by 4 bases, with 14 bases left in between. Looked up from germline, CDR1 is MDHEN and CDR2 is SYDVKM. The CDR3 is CASSGGDLLYGYTF. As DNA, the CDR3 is TGTGCCAGCAGTGGGGGGGACCTACTCTATGGCTACACCTTC.

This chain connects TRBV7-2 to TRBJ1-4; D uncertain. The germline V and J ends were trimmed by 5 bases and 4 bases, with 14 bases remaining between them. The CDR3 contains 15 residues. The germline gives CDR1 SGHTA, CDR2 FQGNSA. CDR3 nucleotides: TGTGCCAGCAGCCAAGACCGGGGATTTAATGAAAAACTGTTTTTT. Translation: CASSQDRGFNEKLFF.

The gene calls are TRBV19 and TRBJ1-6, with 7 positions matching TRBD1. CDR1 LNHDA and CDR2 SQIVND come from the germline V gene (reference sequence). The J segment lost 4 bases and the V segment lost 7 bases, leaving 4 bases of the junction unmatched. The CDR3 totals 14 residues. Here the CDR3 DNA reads TGTGCCAGTAACCGACAGGGTTATAATTCACCCCTCCACTTT. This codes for CASNRQGYNSPLHF.

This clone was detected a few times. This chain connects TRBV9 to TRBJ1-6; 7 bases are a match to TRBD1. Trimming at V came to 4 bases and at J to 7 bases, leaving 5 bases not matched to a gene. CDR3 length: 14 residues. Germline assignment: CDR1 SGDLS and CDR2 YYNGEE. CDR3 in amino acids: CASSPDRRNSPLHF. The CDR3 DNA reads TGTGCCAGCAGCCCGGACAGGAGGAATTCACCCCTCCACTTT.

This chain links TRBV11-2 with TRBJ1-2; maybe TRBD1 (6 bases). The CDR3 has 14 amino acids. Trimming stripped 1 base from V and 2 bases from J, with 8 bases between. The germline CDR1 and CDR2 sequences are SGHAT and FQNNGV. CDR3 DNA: TGTGCCAGCAGCTTAGGCGGACAGAACTATGGCTACACCTTC. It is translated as CASSLGGQNYGYTF.

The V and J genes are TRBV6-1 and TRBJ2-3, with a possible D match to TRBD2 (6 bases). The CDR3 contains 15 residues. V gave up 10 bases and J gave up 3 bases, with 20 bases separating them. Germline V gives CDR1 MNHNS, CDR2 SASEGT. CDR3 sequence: CATLLAPVGTDTQYF. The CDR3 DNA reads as TGTGCCACCCTACTAGCCCCCGTGGGGACAGATACGCAGTATTTT.

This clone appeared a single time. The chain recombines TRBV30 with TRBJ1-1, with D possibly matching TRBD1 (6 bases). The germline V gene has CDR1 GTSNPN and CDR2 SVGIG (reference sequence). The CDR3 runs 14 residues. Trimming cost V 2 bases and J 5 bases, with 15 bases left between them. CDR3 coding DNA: TGTGCCTGGAGTTTTCCGGACAGTGGAACTGAAGCTTTCTTT. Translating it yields CAWSFPDSGTEAFF.

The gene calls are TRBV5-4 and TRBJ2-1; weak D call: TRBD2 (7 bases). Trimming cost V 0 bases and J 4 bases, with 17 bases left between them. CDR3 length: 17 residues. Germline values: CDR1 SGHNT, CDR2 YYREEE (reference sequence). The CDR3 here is CASSLAGGGGAYNEQFF. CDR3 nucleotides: TGTGCCAGCAGCTTGGCCGGGGGAGGGGGGGCTTACAATGAGCAGTTCTTC. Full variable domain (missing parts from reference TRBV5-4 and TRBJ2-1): ETGVTQSPTHLIKTRGQQVTLRCSSQSGHNTVSWYQQALGQGPQFIFQYYREEENGRGNFPPRFSGLQFPNYSSELNVNALELDDSALYLCASSLAGGGGAYNEQFFGPGTRLTVL.

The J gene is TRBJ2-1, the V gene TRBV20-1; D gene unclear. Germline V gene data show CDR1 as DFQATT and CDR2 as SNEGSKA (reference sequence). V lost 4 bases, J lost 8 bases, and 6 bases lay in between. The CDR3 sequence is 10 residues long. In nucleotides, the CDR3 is TGCAGTGCTAACGAGGATGAGCAGTTCTTC. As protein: CSANEDEQFF.

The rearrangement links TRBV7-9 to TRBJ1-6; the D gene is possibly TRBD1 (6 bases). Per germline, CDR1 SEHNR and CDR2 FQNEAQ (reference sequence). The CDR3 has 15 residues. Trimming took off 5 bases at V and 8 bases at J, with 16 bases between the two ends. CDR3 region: CASSEQGRKDSPLHF. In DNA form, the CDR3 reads TGTGCCAGCAGCGAACAGGGACGCAAGGATTCACCCCTCCACTTT.

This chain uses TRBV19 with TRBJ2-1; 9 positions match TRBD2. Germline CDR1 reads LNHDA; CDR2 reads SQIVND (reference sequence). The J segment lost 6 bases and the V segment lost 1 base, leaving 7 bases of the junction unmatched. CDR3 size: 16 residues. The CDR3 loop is CASSIVASGAPNEQFF. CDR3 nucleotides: TGTGCCAGTAGTATAGTGGCTAGCGGGGCCCCCAATGAGCAGTTCTTC.

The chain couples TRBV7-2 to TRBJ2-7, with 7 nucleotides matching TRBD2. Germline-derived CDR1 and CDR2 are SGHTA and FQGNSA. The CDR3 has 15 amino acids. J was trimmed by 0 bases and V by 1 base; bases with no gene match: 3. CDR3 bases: TGTGCCAGCAGCTTAGTACGCGGGAGCTCCTACGAGCAGTACTTC. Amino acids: CASSLVRGSSYEQYF.

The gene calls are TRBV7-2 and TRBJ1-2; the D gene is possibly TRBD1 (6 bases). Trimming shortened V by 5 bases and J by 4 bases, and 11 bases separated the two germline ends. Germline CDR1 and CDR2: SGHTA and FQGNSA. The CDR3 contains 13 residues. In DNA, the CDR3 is TGTGCCAGCAGCCAGACAGGCTTCTATGGCTACACCTTC. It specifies CASSQTGFYGYTF.

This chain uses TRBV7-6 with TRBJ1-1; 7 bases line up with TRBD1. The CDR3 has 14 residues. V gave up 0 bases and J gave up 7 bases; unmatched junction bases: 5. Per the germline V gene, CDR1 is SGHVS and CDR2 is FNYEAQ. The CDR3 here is CASSLASQGGEAFF. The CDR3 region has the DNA TGTGCCAGCAGCTTAGCGTCCCAGGGGGGTGAAGCTTTCTTT.

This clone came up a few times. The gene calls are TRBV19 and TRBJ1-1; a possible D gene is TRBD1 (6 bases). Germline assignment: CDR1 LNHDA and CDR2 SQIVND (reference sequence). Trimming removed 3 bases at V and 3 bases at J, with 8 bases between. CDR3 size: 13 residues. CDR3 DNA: TGTGCCAGTAGTATGCAGGGGTACACTGAAGCTTTCTTT. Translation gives CASSMQGYTEAFF.

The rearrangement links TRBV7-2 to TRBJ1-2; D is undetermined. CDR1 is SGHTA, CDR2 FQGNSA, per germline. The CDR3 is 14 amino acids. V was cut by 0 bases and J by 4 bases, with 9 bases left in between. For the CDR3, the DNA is TGTGCCAGCAGCTTAGCCCCCCAATTCTATGGCTACACCTTC. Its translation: CASSLAPQFYGYTF.

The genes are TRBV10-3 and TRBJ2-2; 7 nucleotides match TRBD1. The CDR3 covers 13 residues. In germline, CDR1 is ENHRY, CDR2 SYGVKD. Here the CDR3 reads CATGQSNTGELFF. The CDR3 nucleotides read TGTGCTACGGGACAGTCGAACACCGGGGAGCTGTTTTTT.

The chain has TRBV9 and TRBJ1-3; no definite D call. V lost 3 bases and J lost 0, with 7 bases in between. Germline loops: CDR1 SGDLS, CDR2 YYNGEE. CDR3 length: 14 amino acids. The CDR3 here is CASSDSSSGNTIYF. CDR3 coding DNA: TGTGCCAGCAGCGACAGTAGCTCTGGAAACACCATATATTTT. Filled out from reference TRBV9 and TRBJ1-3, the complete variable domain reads DSGVTQTPKHLITATGQRVTLRCSPRSGDLSVYWYQQSLDQGLQFLIQYYNGEERAKGNILERFSAQQFPDLHSELNLSSLELGDSALYFCASSDSSSGNTIYFGEGSWLTVV.

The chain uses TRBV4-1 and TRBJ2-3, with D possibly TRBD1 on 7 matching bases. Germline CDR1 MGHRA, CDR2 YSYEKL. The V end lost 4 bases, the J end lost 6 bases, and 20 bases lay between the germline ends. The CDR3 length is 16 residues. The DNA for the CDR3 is TGCGCCAGCAGCCGCCTGCAGGGGGAGGTTTGGGATACGCAGTATTTT. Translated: CASSRLQGEVWDTQYF.